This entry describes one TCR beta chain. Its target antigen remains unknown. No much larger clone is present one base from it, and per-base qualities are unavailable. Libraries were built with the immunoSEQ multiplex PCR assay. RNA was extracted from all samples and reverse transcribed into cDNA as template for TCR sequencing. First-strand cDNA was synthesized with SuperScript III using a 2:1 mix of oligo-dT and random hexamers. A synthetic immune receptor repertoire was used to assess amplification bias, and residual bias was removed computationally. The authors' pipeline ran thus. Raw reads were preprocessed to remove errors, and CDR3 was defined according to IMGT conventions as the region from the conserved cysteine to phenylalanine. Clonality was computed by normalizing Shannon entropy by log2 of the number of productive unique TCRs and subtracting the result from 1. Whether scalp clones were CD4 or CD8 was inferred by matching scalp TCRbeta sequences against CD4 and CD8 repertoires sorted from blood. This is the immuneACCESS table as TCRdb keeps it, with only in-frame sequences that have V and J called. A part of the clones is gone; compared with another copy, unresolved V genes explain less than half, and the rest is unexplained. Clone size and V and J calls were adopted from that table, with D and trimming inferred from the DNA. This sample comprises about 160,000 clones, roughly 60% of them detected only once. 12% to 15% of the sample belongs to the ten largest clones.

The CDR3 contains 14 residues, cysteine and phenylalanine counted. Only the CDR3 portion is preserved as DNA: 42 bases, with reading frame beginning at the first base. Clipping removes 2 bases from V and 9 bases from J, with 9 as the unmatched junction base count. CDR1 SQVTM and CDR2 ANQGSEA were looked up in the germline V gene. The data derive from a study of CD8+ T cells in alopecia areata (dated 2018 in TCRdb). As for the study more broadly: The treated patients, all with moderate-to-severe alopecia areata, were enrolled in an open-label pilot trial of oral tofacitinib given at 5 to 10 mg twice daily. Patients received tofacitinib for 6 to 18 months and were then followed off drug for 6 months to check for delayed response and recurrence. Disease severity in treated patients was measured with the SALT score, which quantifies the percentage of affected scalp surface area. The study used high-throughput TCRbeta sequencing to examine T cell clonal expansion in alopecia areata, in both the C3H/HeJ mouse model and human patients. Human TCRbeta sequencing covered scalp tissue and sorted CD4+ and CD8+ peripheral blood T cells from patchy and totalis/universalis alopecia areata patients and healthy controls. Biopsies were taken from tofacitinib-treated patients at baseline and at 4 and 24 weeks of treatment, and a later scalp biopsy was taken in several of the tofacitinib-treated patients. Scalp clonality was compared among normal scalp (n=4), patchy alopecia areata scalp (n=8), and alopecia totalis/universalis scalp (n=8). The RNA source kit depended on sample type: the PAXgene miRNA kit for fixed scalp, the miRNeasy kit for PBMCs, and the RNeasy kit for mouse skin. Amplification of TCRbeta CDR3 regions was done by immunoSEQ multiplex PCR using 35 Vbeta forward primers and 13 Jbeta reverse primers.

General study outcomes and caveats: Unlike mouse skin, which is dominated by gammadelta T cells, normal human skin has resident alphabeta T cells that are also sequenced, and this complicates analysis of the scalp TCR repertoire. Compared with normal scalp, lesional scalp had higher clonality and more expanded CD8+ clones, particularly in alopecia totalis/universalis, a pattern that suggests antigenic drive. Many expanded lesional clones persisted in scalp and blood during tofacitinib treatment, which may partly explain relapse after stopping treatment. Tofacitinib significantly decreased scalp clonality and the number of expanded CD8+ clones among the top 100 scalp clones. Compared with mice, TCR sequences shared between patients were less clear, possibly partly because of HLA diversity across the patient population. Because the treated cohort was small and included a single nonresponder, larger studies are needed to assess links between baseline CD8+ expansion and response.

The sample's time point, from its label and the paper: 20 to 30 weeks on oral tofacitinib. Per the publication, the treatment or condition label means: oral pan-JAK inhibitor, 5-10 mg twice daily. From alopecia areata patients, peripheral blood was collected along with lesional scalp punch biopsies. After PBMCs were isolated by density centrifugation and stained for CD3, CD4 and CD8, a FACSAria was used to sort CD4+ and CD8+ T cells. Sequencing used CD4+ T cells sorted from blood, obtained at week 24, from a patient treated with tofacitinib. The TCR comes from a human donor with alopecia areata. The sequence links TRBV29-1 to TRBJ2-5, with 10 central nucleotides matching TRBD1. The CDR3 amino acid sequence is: CSVERGTGDSPQYF. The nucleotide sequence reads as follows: TGCAGCGTTGAAAGGGGGACAGGGGACTCTCCCCAGTACTTC.